This TCR beta chain was sequenced for a study of blood T cell repertoires in COVID-19. Across the whole study: Material from acute and convalescent COVID-19 was sourced from the United States, Italy and Spain. T cells, B-cell-depleted T cells, or PBMCs supplied cDNA or gDNA.

Losses at the gene ends were 4 bases for V and 7 bases for J; bases not matched to a gene: 13. The CDR3 has 16 residues. Germline assignment: CDR1 MNHEY and CDR2 SVGEGT. Original handling: Reference gene primers were amplified, and this amplification served to estimate nucleated cell counts. Measured with immunoSEQ multiplex PCR; TCRdb has only the in-frame clones, and not every one. V, J and clone size are those of that table, while D and trimming were read from the DNA. The top ten hold 0.8% to 0.95% of the sample, which has 130,000 to 150,000 clones, roughly 86% seen once. The receptor's source is a woman aged 50 to 65 with acute or convalescent COVID-19. Material: peripheral blood. The genes are TRBV6-2 or TRBV6-3 and TRBJ2-3; TRBD2 agrees at 8 bases. The CDR3 sequence is CASSSGGAGMGNTQYF. The CDR3 DNA follows: TGTGCCAGCAGTTCGGGAGGGGCCGGCATGGGAAATACGCAGTATTTT.